This TCR beta chain was obtained from a study of beta chain features in type 1 diabetes. Study in general: Taken together, all samples contributed nearly 110 million examined sorted cells.

Points from the study as a whole: There was a moderate but significant shortening of TCRB CDR3s in all four CD4+ subsets of Type 1 diabetes patients. Junctions at VDJ sites from type 1 diabetes patients had fewer insertions and more deletions. Compared to healthy donors, patients appeared to have naive, central memory and Treg TCRB repertoires that were more alike.

This clone was observed a handful of times. Its antigen is still unknown. Sorting of CD4+ naive, central memory, regulatory and stem cell-like memory cells was performed via CD45RO/CCR7/CD25/CD127/CD95/CD27. The entirety of the isolated RNA underwent reverse transcription, so expressed TCRB transcripts were sequenced. Clones were sequenced by immunoSEQ multiplex PCR, and TCRdb holds only the in-frame ones, with some missing. This sample has 240,000 or so clones, with 11% to 15% found just once. Germline CDR1 and CDR2: SGHNT and YYREEE (reference sequence). The trim removed 4 bases at V and 6 bases at J, leaving 0 bases unmatched. The CDR3 has 12 residues.

The sequence was collected from a man aged 25-45 years with type 1 diabetes. The chain carries TRBV5-4 and TRBJ2-1, with 8 positions matching TRBD1. Sample: naive CD4+ T cells from blood. CDR3 bases: TGTGCCAGCAGCGACAGGGGCAATGAGCAGTTCTTC. Protein product: CASSDRGNEQFF.